This T cell receptor (beta chain) was captured in a study of cytomegalovirus exposure and HLA in healthy donors. Overall study results and limits: As was reported, the classifier diagnosed cytomegalovirus status with high specificity and sensitivity.

In its sample, this clone was seen a few times. Its antigen is unknown. Per the germline V gene, CDR1 is MNHNS and CDR2 is SASEGT. The CDR3 has 15 residues. V lost 2 bases to trimming and J lost 11 bases; unmatched junction nucleotides: 10. The PCR had 60 Vbeta and 13 Jbeta primers. TCRdb's table, derived via immunoSEQ multiplex PCR, lists solely in-frame clones and lacks some. Of roughly 120,000 clones listed, approximately 80% were seen once; the top ten hold 2.5% to 3%. Sequenced: PBMCs. V is TRBV6-1 and J is TRBJ1-4; 8 nucleotides agree with TRBD1. The source of this sequence is a woman in her fifties or sixties in good health and CMV-seropositive. The CDR3 region is CASSEWRTGLGKLFF. CDR3 coding DNA: TGTGCCAGCAGTGAATGGCGGACAGGGTTGGGTAAACTGTTTTTT.